The rows below give T cell receptor beta chains drawn from one sample of a study of neoadjuvant anti-PD-1 for oral cavity cancer. Sequencing used immunoSEQ multiplex PCR; TCRdb keeps in-frame clones, though not all of them. The sample contains roughly 15,000 clones, roughly three quarters of which appear only once. The sample here was PBMCs, taken after nivolumab (anti-PD-1) treatment. The receptor set was obtained from a person aged 40-85 years with oral cavity squamous cell carcinoma. Both conserved end residues are part of each CDR3. The D gene is left open where the match is weak. Clone size appears in some rows only: once, few, many, or a class for an expanded clone.

v_call	d_call	j_call	clone_size	cdr3_aa	cdr3_nt
TRBV10-2	TRBD2	TRBJ2-7	NA	CASRRTSGYEQYF	TGCGCCAGCAGAAGGACTAGCGGATACGAGCAGTACTTC
TRBV5-1	TRBD1	TRBJ2-3	few	CASSQDRATDTQYF	TGCGCCAGCAGCCAGGACAGGGCCACAGATACGCAGTATTTT
TRBV12-2	NA	TRBJ1-4	NA	CASRLVPGLDEKLFF	TGTGCAAGTCGCTTAGTCCCAGGGCTGGATGAAAAACTGTTTTTT
TRBV30	NA	TRBJ1-4	NA	CAWSALGLYNEKLFF	TGTGCCTGGAGTGCCCTGGGCCTCTATAATGAAAAACTGTTTTTT
TRBV19	NA	TRBJ2-5	NA	CASRRGATGTQYF	TGTGCCAGTAGGCGCGGGGCAACAGGGACCCAGTACTTC
TRBV27	TRBD1	TRBJ2-7	NA	CASRPDRGLGPPTYEQYF	TGTGCCAGCAGGCCGGACAGGGGGTTGGGGCCCCCAACCTACGAGCAGTACTTC
TRBV27	TRBD2	TRBJ2-7	NA	CASSLSLLSGFTWNEQYF	TGTGCCAGCAGTTTATCCCTCCTTAGCGGGTTCACCTGGAACGAGCAGTACTTC
TRBV7-9	TRBD1	TRBJ1-1	NA	CATERAGGTEAFF	TGTGCCACCGAGAGGGCAGGGGGTACTGAAGCTTTCTTT
TRBV10-2	NA	TRBJ2-7	NA	CASSPGSSYEQYF	TGCGCCAGCAGTCCAGGGAGCTCCTACGAGCAGTACTTC
TRBV7-6	TRBD2	TRBJ2-3	NA	CASSLWASGGAGTDTQYF	TGTGCCAGCAGCTTATGGGCTAGCGGGGGGGCCGGCACAGATACGCAGTATTTT
TRBV6-6	TRBD2	TRBJ2-7	NA	CASSRGSSYEQYF	TGTGCCAGCAGCCGCGGGAGCTCCTACGAGCAGTACTTC
TRBV9	NA	TRBJ1-2	NA	CASSVEGHLRGYTF	TGTGCCAGCAGCGTAGAGGGACACCTGAGGGGCTACACCTTC
TRBV6-4	TRBD1	TRBJ1-3	NA	CASSEVDRETPSGNTIYF	TGTGCCAGCAGTGAAGTGGACAGGGAAACCCCCTCTGGAAACACCATATATTTT
TRBV5-1	NA	TRBJ2-1	NA	CASSLVGTSSYNEQFF	TGCGCCAGCAGCTTGGTCGGAACTAGCTCCTACAATGAGCAGTTCTTC
TRBV28	TRBD2	TRBJ2-3	few	CASSNVGLAASTDTQYF	TGTGCCAGCAGTAATGTCGGGCTAGCGGCTAGCACAGATACGCAGTATTTT
TRBV7-8	NA	TRBJ2-7	NA	CASSFGEAAFTYEQYF	TGTGCCAGCAGCTTCGGAGAAGCAGCATTCACCTACGAGCAGTACTTC
TRBV6-1	NA	TRBJ2-6	NA	CASSDYPGANVLTF	TGTGCCAGCAGTGACTACCCCGGGGCCAACGTCCTGACTTTC
TRBV25-1	TRBD2	TRBJ2-3	NA	CASSEGGSTDTQYF	TGTGCCAGCAGTGAGGGAGGGAGCACAGATACGCAGTATTTT
TRBV10-3	NA	TRBJ2-4	NA	CAISDSGTAKNIQYF	TGTGCCATCAGTGACAGTGGGACAGCCAAAAACATTCAGTACTTC
TRBV6-1	NA	TRBJ2-5	NA	CASSEKRTFQETQYF	TGTGCCAGCAGTGAAAAGCGGACTTTCCAAGAGACCCAGTACTTC
TRBV4-1	NA	TRBJ1-5	NA	CASGAVALNQPQHF	TGCGCCAGCGGAGCTGTGGCCCTCAATCAGCCCCAGCATTTT
TRBV14	NA	TRBJ2-7	NA	CASSQVLATGGLSYEQYF	TGTGCCAGCAGCCAAGTACTTGCGACCGGGGGACTTAGCTACGAGCAGTACTTC
TRBV29-1	NA	TRBJ2-7	once	CSATGHFYEQYF	TGCAGCGCCACGGGACATTTTTACGAGCAGTACTTC
TRBV7-3	NA	TRBJ2-2	NA	CASSLEGLGTGELFF	TGTGCCAGCAGCTTAGAGGGACTCGGGACCGGGGAGCTGTTTTTT
TRBV19	NA	TRBJ1-1	once	CASSIGGSNTEAFF	TGTGCCAGTAGTATCGGGGGATCGAACACTGAAGCTTTCTTT
TRBV19	NA	TRBJ1-5	NA	CASMSGRGNAQPQHF	TGTGCCAGTATGTCGGGGCGAGGGAACGCTCAGCCCCAGCATTTT
TRBV28	NA	TRBJ2-7	NA	CASSSPGSPGGQYF	TGTGCCAGCAGTTCCCCGGGGTCACCTGGGGGGCAGTACTTC
TRBV6-5	NA	TRBJ2-5	NA	CANTPDRFQETQYF	TGTGCCAACACCCCAGACAGGTTTCAAGAGACCCAGTACTTC
TRBV2	NA	TRBJ1-3	NA	CASSEEGDPSGNTIYF	TGTGCCAGCAGTGAAGAGGGGGACCCCTCTGGAAACACCATATATTTT
TRBV4-1	NA	TRBJ2-1	NA	CASSSNLWHSLSNEQFF	TGCGCCAGCAGCTCCAACCTGTGGCATTCCCTAAGCAATGAGCAGTTCTTC
TRBV11-3	NA	TRBJ2-5	NA	CASSPGQIWQETQYF	TGTGCCAGCAGCCCCGGACAGATTTGGCAAGAGACCCAGTACTTC
TRBV5-1	TRBD1	TRBJ1-1	once	CASSLGQGAGEAFF	TGCGCCAGCAGCCTAGGACAGGGGGCCGGTGAAGCTTTCTTT
TRBV9	NA	TRBJ2-5	NA	CASSVGNGGPETQYF	TGTGCCAGCAGCGTAGGGAATGGGGGTCCAGAGACCCAGTACTTC
TRBV11-2	NA	TRBJ2-1	NA	CASSSRVSYNEQFF	TGTGCCAGCAGCTCTAGGGTCTCCTACAATGAGCAGTTCTTC
TRBV9	NA	TRBJ1-2	few	CASSVGQRQGYTF	TGTGCCAGCAGCGTAGGCCAGCGTCAGGGCTACACCTTC
TRBV27	NA	TRBJ2-5	once	CASSSPGQGRETQYF	TGTGCCAGCAGTTCCCCGGGCCAGGGAAGGGAGACCCAGTACTTC
TRBV5-1	TRBD1	TRBJ1-5	NA	CASSLATGGNQPQHF	TGCGCCAGCAGCTTGGCGACAGGGGGGAATCAGCCCCAGCATTTT
TRBV5-5	TRBD2	TRBJ2-2	NA	CASSDYSGRTGELFF	TGTGCCAGCAGCGATTATAGCGGGAGGACCGGGGAGCTGTTTTTT